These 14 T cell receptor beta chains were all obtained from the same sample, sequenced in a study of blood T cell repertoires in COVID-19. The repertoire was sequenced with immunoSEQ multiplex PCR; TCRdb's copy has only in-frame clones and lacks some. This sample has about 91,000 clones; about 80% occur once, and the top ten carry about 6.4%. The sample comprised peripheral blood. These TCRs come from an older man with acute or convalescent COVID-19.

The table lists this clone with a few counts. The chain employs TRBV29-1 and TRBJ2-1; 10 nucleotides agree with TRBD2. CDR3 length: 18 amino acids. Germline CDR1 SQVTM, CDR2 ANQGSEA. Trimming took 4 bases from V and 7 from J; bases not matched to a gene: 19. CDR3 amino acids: CSVVLTGRYGAGGNEQFF. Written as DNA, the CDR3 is TGCAGCGTTGTTTTAACCGGGCGGTATGGAGCGGGGGGGAATGAGCAGTTCTTC.

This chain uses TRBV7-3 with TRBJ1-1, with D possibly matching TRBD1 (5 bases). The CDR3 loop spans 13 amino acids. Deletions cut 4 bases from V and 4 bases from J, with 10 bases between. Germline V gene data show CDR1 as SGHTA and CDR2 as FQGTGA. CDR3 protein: CASSSREGTEAFF. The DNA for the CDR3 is TGTGCCAGCAGCTCCAGGGAAGGCACTGAAGCTTTCTTT.

CDR3 loop: CASSIDRDEKLFF. The CDR3 nucleotides read TGTGCCAGTAGTATAGATCGGGATGAAAAACTGTTTTTT. V usage is TRBV19 and J usage is TRBJ1-4; no clear D gene. This CDR3 has 13 amino acids. The V gene lost 0 bases and the J gene lost 6 bases, with 5 bases spanning the gap. Germline V gives CDR1 LNHDA, CDR2 SQIVND (reference sequence).

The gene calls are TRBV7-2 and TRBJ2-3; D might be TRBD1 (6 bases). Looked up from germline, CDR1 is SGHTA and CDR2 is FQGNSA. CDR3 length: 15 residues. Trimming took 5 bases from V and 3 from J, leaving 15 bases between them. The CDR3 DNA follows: TGTGCCAGCAGCGCAAACACAGGGTGGACAGATACGCAGTATTTT. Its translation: CASSANTGWTDTQYF.

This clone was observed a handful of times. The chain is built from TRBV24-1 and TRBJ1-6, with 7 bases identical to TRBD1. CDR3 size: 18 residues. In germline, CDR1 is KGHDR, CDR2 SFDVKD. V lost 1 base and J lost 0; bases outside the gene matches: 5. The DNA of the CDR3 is TGTGCCACCAGTGATTTTAATAGACAGGGCTCCTATAATTCACCCCTCCACTTT. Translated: CATSDFNRQGSYNSPLHF.

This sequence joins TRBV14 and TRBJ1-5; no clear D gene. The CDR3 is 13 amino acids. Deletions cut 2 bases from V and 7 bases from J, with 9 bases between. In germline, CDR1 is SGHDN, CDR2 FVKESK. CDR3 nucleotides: TGTGCCAGCAGCCAAACGCCCGGGCAGCCCCAGCATTTT. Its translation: CASSQTPGQPQHF.

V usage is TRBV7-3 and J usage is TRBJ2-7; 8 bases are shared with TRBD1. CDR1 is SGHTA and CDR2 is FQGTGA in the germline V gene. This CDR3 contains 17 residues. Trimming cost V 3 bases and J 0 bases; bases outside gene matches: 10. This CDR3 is CASSLWDRTLSSYEQYV. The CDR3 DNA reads TGTGCCAGCAGCTTGTGGGACAGGACTTTAAGCTCCTACGAGCAGTACGTC.

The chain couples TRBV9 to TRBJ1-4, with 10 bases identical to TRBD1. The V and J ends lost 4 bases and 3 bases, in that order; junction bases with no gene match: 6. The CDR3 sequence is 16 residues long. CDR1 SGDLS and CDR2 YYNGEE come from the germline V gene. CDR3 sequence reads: CASSLGQGMANEKLFF. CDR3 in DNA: TGTGCCAGCAGCCTGGGACAGGGGATGGCTAATGAAAAACTGTTTTTT.

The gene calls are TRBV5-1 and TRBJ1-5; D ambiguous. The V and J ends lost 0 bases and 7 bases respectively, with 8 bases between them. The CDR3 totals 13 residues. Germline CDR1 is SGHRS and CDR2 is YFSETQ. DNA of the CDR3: TGCGCCAGCAGCTTGGATATAGAACAGCCCCAGCATTTT. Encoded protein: CASSLDIEQPQHF.

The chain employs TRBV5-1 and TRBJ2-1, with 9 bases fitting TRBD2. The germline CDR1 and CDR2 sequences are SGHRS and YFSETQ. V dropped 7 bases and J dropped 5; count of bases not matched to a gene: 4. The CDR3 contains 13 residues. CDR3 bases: TGCGCCAGCTCTAGCGGGGACAACAATGAGCAGTTCTTC. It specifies CASSSGDNNEQFF. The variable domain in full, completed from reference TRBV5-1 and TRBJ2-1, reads KAGVTQTPRYLIKTRGQQVTLSCSPISGHRSVSWYQQTPGQGLQFLFEYFSETQRNKGNFPGRFSGRQFSNSRSEMNVSTLELGDSALYLCASSSGDNNEQFFGPGTRLTVL.

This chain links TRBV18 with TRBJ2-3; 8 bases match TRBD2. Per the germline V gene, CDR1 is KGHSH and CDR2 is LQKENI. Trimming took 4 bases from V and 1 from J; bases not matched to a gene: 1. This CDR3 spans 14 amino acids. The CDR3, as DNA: TGTGCCAGCTCACTGGGACTAGGCACAGATACGCAGTATTTT. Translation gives CASSLGLGTDTQYF.

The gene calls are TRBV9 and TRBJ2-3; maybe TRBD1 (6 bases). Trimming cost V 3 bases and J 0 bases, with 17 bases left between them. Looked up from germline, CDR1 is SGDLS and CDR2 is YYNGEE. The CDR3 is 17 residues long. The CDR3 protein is CASSGLRDTASTDTQYF. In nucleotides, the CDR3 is TGTGCCAGCAGCGGACTAAGGGACACCGCTAGCACAGATACGCAGTATTTT.

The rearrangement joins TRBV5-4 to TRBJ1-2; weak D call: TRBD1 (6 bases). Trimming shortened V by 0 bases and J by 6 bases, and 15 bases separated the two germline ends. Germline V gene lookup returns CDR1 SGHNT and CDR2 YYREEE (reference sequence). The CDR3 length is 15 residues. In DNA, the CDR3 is TGTGCCAGCAGCTTGGGAGACAGGATCATTCATGGCTACACCTTC. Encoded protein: CASSLGDRIIHGYTF.

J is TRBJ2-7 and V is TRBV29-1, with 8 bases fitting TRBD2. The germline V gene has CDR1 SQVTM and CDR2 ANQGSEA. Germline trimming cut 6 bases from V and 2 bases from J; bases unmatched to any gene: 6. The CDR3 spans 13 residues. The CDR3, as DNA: TGCAGCGTCTTAGCGGGGAGTCCCTACGAGCAGTACTTC. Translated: CSVLAGSPYEQYF.